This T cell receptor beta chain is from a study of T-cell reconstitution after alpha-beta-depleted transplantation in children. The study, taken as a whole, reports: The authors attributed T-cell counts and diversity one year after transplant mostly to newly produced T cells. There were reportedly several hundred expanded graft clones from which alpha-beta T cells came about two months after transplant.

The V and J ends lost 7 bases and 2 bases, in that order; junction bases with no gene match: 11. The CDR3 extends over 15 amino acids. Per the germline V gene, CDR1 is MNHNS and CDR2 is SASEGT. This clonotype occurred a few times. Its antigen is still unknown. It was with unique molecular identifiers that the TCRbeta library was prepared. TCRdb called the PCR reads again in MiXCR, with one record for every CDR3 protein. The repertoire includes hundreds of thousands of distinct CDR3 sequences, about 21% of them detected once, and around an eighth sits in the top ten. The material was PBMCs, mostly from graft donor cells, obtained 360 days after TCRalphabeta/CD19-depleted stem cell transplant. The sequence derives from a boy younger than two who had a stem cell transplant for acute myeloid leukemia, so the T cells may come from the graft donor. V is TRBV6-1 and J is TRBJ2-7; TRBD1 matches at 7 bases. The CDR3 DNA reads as TGTGCCAGCATATGGAGGACAGGCGGACCCTACGAGCAGTACTTC. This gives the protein CASIWRTGGPYEQYF.